The T cell receptor (beta chain) described here comes from a study of blood T cell repertoires in COVID-19 (dated by TCRdb to about 2020). Regarding the study in general: Samples from collaborators originated in the United States, Italy and Spain and spanned both the acute and convalescent phases of COVID-19. The prospective study material was composed of cDNA or gDNA derived from T cells, B-cell-depleted T cells, or PBMCs. Deeply sampled blood TCRbeta repertoires from subjects exposed to, actively infected with, or recovered from COVID-19 were included in the dataset. A freely available public database, intended as a resource for researchers studying the immune response to SARS-CoV-2, is where the repertoires were released. Samples came from the ongoing ImmuneRACE study (first 160 participants) plus 1,254 subjects from 6 global collaborators. The sample metadata nearly always contained a de-identified subject ID, COVID-19 status, age in years and sex. Where available, HLA class I and class II types were taken from metadata supplied by the sample provider and were not determined by assay-based typing.

On this clone itself: Its antigen has not been determined. Base qualities are not recorded, but no much larger clone differs from it by a single base.

A second Seattle source provided samples from volunteer blood donors who had recovered from COVID-19. Each collaborating institution followed its own protocols to collect whole blood in K2EDTA tubes. Collaborator samples were shipped for TCRbeta analysis as frozen whole blood, isolated PBMCs, or DNA extracted from either sample type. The CDR3 runs 13 amino acids, cysteine and phenylalanine included. Here the CDR3 DNA is all that survives: 39 bases in frame from base 1. A distance of 4 bases separates the germline ends of V and J, which lose 0 bases and 4 bases respectively. The germline V gene provides CDR1 SGHNT and CDR2 YENEEA. The immunoSEQ Assay, a bias-controlled multiplex PCR, was used to amplify TCRbeta CDR3 regions from genomic DNA. As for the authors' bioinformatics: The number of nucleated cells in each sample was estimated by amplification of reference gene primers within the assay. To quantify the absolute abundance of each unique TCRbeta CDR3 rearrangement, sequence reads were collapsed and filtered. Productive Simpson clonality was computed per sample as the square root of Simpson's diversity index over productive rearrangements. This is the immuneACCESS table as TCRdb keeps it, with only in-frame sequences that have V and J called. A part of the clones is gone; compared with another copy, unresolved V genes explain less than half, and the rest is unexplained. The V and J calls and clone size are taken from that table; D and trimming were inferred from the DNA. For this sample the table gives hundreds of thousands of clones, of which around 91% were detected only once. The leading ten clones occupy about 3.5% of the sample.

The paper's findings and limits, for the study overall: How much clinical and demographic metadata was included differed by source and by participant, and the metadata was provided uncurated.

Sequenced: peripheral blood. The chain couples TRBV11-3 to TRBJ1-5; the D segment cannot be called with confidence. The receptor was derived from a woman in her late teens or twenties who had recovered from COVID-19. The CDR3 protein is CASSLELNQPQHF. The DNA sequence follows: TGTGCCAGCAGCTTAGAACTAAATCAGCCCCAGCATTTT. Extended through the reference TRBV11-3 and TRBJ1-5 proteins, this CDR3 yields the full variable domain: EAGVVQSPRYKIIEKKQPVAFWCNPISGHNTLYWYLQNLGQGPELLIRYENEEAVDDSQLPKDRFSAERLKGVDSTLKIQPAELGDSAVYLCASSLELNQPQHFGDGTRLSIL.